Here is one T cell receptor (beta chain) with its context. Its target is unknown. The sample originates from a study of blood T cells in healthy people across ages. Researchers collected ten milliliters of peripheral blood from every single donor. General study findings and limits: As age increased, TCR beta diversity per million T cells fell in a roughly linear fashion. Diversity figures based on one million T cells were deemed too low.

The V gene's germline CDR1 is SGHTA and CDR2 FQGTGA. V was pared by 5 bases and J by 1 base, with 11 bases between. This CDR3 contains 14 residues. Combining a sample-barcoded 5' primer with a J-beta primer mix, a second PCR ran for roughly 6 to 12 cycles. Each cDNA molecule received a tag from a template-switch adaptor that had 12 random nucleotides. TCRdb ran MiXCR on the 5' RACE reads and lists one entry per CDR3 protein. The sample shows approximately 850,000 distinct CDR3 sequences, under 45% of them seen only once. Source material: blood. This sequence originates from a man between 60 and 75 years old in good health. The genes are TRBV7-3 and TRBJ1-1, with unresolved D. The DNA of the CDR3 is TGTGCCAGCAGCCCCACGGGTGGGAACACTGAAGCTTTCTTT. Its translation: CASSPTGGNTEAFF.